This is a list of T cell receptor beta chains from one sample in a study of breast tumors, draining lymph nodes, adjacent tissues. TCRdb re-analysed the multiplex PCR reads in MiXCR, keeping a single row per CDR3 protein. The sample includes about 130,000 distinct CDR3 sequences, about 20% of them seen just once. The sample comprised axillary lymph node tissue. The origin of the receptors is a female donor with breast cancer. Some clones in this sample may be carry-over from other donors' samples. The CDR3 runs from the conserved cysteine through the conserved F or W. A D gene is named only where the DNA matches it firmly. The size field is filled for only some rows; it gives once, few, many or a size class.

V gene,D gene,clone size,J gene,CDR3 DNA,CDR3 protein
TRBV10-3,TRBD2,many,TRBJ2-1,TGTGCCATCGGCTGGACTAGCGGGAGAATGGCCTACAATGAGCAGTTCTTC,CAIGWTSGRMAYNEQFF
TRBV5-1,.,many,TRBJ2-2,TGCGCCAGCAGCTTGATGGGGAACACCGGGGAGCTGTTTTTT,CASSLMGNTGELFF
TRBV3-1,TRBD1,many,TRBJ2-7,TGTGCCAGCAGCCAAGCCGGGACAGGGTTCCACGAGCAGTACTTC,CASSQAGTGFHEQYF
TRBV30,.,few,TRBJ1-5,TGTGCCTGGAACCTCGGAGGCGGTGGGGATCAGCCCCAGCATTTT,CAWNLGGGGDQPQHF
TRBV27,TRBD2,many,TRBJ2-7,TGTGCCAGCAGTTTTCAGGGTGCGGGAGGGCCGCTCGAGCAGTACTTC,CASSFQGAGGPLEQYF
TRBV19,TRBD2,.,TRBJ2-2,TGTGCCAGTGCCCCTAGGACTAGCGAGAACACCGGGGAGCTGTTTTTT,CASAPRTSENTGELFF
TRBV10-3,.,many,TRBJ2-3,TGTGCCATCAGTGAGTCAACAGATACGCAGTATTTT,CAISESTDTQYF
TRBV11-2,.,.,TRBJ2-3,TGTGCCAGCAGCCTAAGGGGCGCAGGTCTCACAGGTACGCAGTATTTT,CASSLRGAGLTGTQYF
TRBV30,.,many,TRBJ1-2,TGTGCCTGGAGTGTACTAGGGAGGGGTGGCTACACCTTC,CAWSVLGRGGYTF
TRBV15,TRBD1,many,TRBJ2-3,TGTGCCACCAGCAGAGATGTGGACAGGGGACCCCGAGTCACAGATACGCAGTATTTT,CATSRDVDRGPRVTDTQYF
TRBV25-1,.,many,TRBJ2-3,TGTGCCAGCAGTGAATTTGGGGCAAGAGATACGCAGTATTTT,CASSEFGARDTQYF
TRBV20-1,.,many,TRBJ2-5,TGCAGTGCTAGAGATCAACCAGGGTCTGGGACCCAGTACTTC,CSARDQPGSGTQYF
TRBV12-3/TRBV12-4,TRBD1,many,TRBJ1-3,TGTGCCAGCAGTCTTACAGGGGCCATCTCTGGAAACACCATATATTTT,CASSLTGAISGNTIYF
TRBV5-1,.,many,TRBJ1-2,TGCGCCAGCAGCTTGGTTTCCGCCGATGGCTACACCTTC,CASSLVSADGYTF
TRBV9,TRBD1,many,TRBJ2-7,TGTGCCAGCAGCGAGGACAGGTCGCAGGACGAGCAGTACTTC,CASSEDRSQDEQYF
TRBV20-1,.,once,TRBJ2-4,TGCAGTGCTGGCCCAGTAGGCCCAGCCAAAAACATTCAGTACTTC,CSAGPVGPAKNIQYF
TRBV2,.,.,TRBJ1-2,TGTGCCAGCAGTAAGGGGTCCTATGGCTACACCTTC,CASSKGSYGYTF
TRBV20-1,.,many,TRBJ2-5,TGCAGTGCTCGAGGTTGGGGCACTGGGGAGACCCAGTACTTC,CSARGWGTGETQYF
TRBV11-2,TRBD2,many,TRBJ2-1,TGTGCCAGCAGCTGGACTAGCGGGCTGAACAATGAGCAGTTCTTC,CASSWTSGLNNEQFF
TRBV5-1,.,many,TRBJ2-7,TGCGCCAGCAGCTTGGACATCCGCGAGCAGTACTTC,CASSLDIREQYF
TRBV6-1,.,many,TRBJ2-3,TGTGCCACCCAGACAGCCCTCAACTACCCAGATACGCAGTATTTT,CATQTALNYPDTQYF
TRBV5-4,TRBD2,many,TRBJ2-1,TGTGCCAGCAGCCAGGGACTAGCGGGAGTCTTCGAGCAGTTCTTC,CASSQGLAGVFEQFF
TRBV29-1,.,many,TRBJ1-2,TGCAGCGTTGACGGTGGTGGGATTGGCTATGGCTACACCTTC,CSVDGGGIGYGYTF
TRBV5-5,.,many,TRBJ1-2,TGTGCCAGCAGCTTGGTCCCGGGGAACTATGGCTACACCTTC,CASSLVPGNYGYTF
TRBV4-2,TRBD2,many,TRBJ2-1,TGTGCCAGCAGCCAAGATGACCCTTCCGGGACTAGCAGATATGAGCAGTTCTTC,CASSQDDPSGTSRYEQFF
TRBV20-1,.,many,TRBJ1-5,TGCAGTGCTCATAGGACAGCCCCCGGTCAGCCCCAGCATTTT,CSAHRTAPGQPQHF
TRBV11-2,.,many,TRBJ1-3,TGTGCCAGCAGCTTATACCAGCGGGGAAACACCATATATTTT,CASSLYQRGNTIYF
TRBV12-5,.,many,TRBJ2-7,TGTGCTAGTGGTTTGGGCTACGAGCAGTACTTC,CASGLGYEQYF
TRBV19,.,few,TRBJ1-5,TGTGCCAGTAAAGGACAGATTAATCAGCCCCAGCATTTT,CASKGQINQPQHF
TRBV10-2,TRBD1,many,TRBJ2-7,TGCGCCAGCCGGACAGGGGGGAACTACGAGCAGTACTTC,CASRTGGNYEQYF
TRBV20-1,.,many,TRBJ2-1,TGCAGTGCTAGAGACCATGGGACGCCCACCCACTCCTTCAATGAGCAGTTCTTC,CSARDHGTPTHSFNEQFF
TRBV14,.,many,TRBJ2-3,TGTGCCAGCAGCCAAGTCGGCAGGGGCGTCACAGATACGCAGTATTTT,CASSQVGRGVTDTQYF
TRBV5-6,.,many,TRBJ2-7,TGTGCCAGCAGTCTTATGGGAAAGACCTACGAGCAGTACTTC,CASSLMGKTYEQYF
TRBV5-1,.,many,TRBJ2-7,TGCGCCAGCAGCTTGGAGCCGGGACTCTCCCCCTACGAGCAGTACTTC,CASSLEPGLSPYEQYF
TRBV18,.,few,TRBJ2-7,TGTGCCAGCTCACGAGGAGGGACACCCAACTACGAGCAGTACTTC,CASSRGGTPNYEQYF
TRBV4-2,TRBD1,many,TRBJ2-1,TGTGCCAGCAGTCCCCTACGAAGCAGGACAGGGGGCAATGAGCAGTTCTTC,CASSPLRSRTGGNEQFF
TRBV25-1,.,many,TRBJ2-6,TGTGCCAGCAGTGCTGGGACGGACAGCTCTGGGGCCAACGTCCTGACTTTC,CASSAGTDSSGANVLTF
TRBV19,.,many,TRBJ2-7,TGTGCCAGTAGTTTTCCCGGGGGCTCCTACGAGCAGTACTTC,CASSFPGGSYEQYF
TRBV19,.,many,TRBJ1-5,TGTGCCAGTACAGTACAGTTCTATAGCAATCAGCCCCAGCATTTT,CASTVQFYSNQPQHF
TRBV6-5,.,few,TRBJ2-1,TGTGCCAGCAGCTCCGGGGAATTGGTCAATGAGCAGTTCTTC,CASSSGELVNEQFF
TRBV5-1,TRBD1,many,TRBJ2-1,TGCGCCAGCAGCTTGGGCGGGACAGGGCTTTCCAATGAGCAGTTCTTC,CASSLGGTGLSNEQFF
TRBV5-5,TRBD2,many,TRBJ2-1,TGTGCCAGCAGCTTGACAGCGGGAAACGTCAATGAGCAGTTCTTC,CASSLTAGNVNEQFF
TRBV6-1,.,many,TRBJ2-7,TGTGCCAGCACCGAGCAGTCCTACGAGCAGTACTTC,CASTEQSYEQYF
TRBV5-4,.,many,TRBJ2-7,TGTGCCAGCAGCTTGGGTGATACCTACGAGCAGTACTTC,CASSLGDTYEQYF
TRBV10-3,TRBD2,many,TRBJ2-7,TGTGCCATCAGTGGTTCCTCACTAGCGGATTCCTACGAGCAGTACTTC,CAISGSSLADSYEQYF
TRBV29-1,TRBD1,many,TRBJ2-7,TGCAGCGTTGCCACAAACAGGGGCCCCAGCTCCTACGAGCAGTACTTC,CSVATNRGPSSYEQYF
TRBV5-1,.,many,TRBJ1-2,TGCGCCAGCAGTGAAGGCGGGCTTGTGAACTATGGCTACACCTTC,CASSEGGLVNYGYTF
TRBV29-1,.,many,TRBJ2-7,TGCAGCGGAGGGGGGAGTTCCTACGAGCAGTACTTC,CSGGGSSYEQYF
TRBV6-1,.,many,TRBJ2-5,TGTGCCAGCAGTGCCACAGGGGAGACCCAGTACTTC,CASSATGETQYF
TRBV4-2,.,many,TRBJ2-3,TGTGCCAGCAGCCAACAGACTAACACAGATACGCAGTATTTT,CASSQQTNTDTQYF
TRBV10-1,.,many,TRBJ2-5,TGCGCCAGCAGTGGGAAGGAATTGGAGACCCAGTACTTC,CASSGKELETQYF
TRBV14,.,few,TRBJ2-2,TGTGCCAGCAGCCAAGAAGAGTGGCCTACCACCGGGGAGCTGTTTTTT,CASSQEEWPTTGELFF
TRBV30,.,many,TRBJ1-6,TGTGCCTGGAGCCAGAAGCAGGGGTATTCACCCCTCCACTTT,CAWSQKQGYSPLHF
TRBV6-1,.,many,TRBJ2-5,TGTGCCAGCAGTGAGAGGACAGAACGAGAGACCCAGTACTTC,CASSERTERETQYF